One and the same sample provided the 12 T cell receptor beta chains below, sequenced in a study of OX40 agonist ivuxolimab in advanced cancers. Sequencing used immunoSEQ multiplex PCR; TCRdb keeps in-frame clones, though not all of them. This table holds about 59,000 clones, 80% to 95% found once. Sequenced here: CD4+ or CD8+ T cells sorted from blood, sampled in a trial of the OX40 agonist ivuxolimab. Source of these receptors: an adult with an advanced solid tumor such as melanoma, head and neck, liver or kidney cancer.

The V and J genes are TRBV10-3 and TRBJ1-1; D unresolved. CDR3 length: 14 residues. Germline V gives CDR1 ENHRY, CDR2 SYGVKD. The V end lost 7 bases, the J end lost 4 bases, and 16 bases lay between the germline ends. The CDR3 region is CAIKDVRILTEAFF. The CDR3 DNA reads TGTGCCATCAAAGATGTGAGGATTCTCACTGAAGCTTTCTTT.

This clone was recorded only once. The chain combines TRBV7-9 with TRBJ2-6; D ambiguous. Trimming shortened V by 4 bases and J by 2 bases, and 6 bases separated the two germline ends. The germline V gene has CDR1 SEHNR and CDR2 FQNEAQ (reference sequence). The CDR3 is made up of 14 amino acids. CDR3 nucleotide sequence: TGTGCCAGCAGCTCCCCTCCTGGGGCCAACGTCCTGACTTTC. Its protein product is CASSSPPGANVLTF.

CDR3 loop: CASSPSGAWDQPQHF. The CDR3 coding sequence is TGTGCCAGTAGCCCCTCAGGGGCGTGGGATCAGCCCCAGCATTTT. This chain connects TRBV19 to TRBJ1-5; D is possibly TRBD1 (6 bases). V lost 6 bases and J lost 5, with 17 bases in between. The CDR3 sequence is 15 residues long. CDR1 and CDR2 (germline): LNHDA, SQIVND (reference sequence).

This CDR3 is CASSIVAGFGSKNIQYF. CDR3 sequence (DNA): TGTGCCAGTAGTATAGTGGCCGGTTTCGGGTCCAAAAACATTCAGTACTTC. The chain has TRBV19 and TRBJ2-4; no clear D gene. This CDR3 is built from 17 residues. The germline V gene encodes CDR1 LNHDA and CDR2 SQIVND (reference sequence). V lost 1 base to trimming and J lost 2 bases, with 15 bases between them. Together with reference TRBV19 and TRBJ2-4, the CDR3 gives the full variable domain: DGGITQSPKYLFRKEGQNVTLSCEQNLNHDAMYWYRQDPGQGLRLIYYSQIVNDFQKGDIAEGYSVSREKKESFPLTVTSAQKNPTAFYLCASSIVAGFGSKNIQYFGAGTRLSVL.

The chain links TRBV20-1 to TRBJ2-5; D remains ambiguous. V shed 6 bases and J shed 5 bases, with 10 bases lying between them. CDR1 DFQATT and CDR2 SNEGSKA come from the germline V gene (reference sequence). This CDR3 is built from 11 residues. The CDR3 DNA reads as TGCAGTGCCACCCGCCAGGAGACCCAGTACTTC. Translation: CSATRQETQYF.

The CDR3 DNA reads TGTGCCAGCAGTGAAGGGTTCCGCGAGGGGACAGGGGGTTTGGATACGCAGTATTTT. Its translation is CASSEGFREGTGGLDTQYF. The V call is TRBV2, the J call TRBJ2-3, with TRBD1 identical over 11 bases. Germline CDR1 and CDR2: SNHLY and FYNNEI. The CDR3 runs 19 residues. V gave up 1 base and J gave up 6 bases; unmatched junction bases: 15.

This sequence joins TRBV28 and TRBJ2-1; D is undetermined. Germline loops: CDR1 MDHEN, CDR2 SYDVKM. Trimming left V 7 bases short and J 3 bases short, with 7 bases between. The CDR3 totals 12 residues. CDR3 DNA sequence: TGTGCCAGCACGGACGACTACAATGAGCAGTTCTTC. Its protein is CASTDDYNEQFF.

This clone was seen just once. Other nucleotide sequences from this sample produce the same CDR3. This rearrangement joins TRBV18 to TRBJ2-7; the D call may be TRBD1 or TRBD2 (5 bases each). The germline CDR1 and CDR2 sequences are KGHSH and LQKENI. The V end was cut by 3 bases, the J end by 2 bases, with 11 bases between. CDR3 length: 14 residues. The CDR3 DNA reads as TGTGCCAGCTCACCTAGAGGGGACCCCTACGAGCAGTACTTC. Amino acids: CASSPRGDPYEQYF.

This chain connects TRBV7-3 to TRBJ2-1; possibly TRBD2 for D (6 bases). Deletions cut 5 bases from V and 8 bases from J, with 10 bases between. This CDR3 contains 12 residues. The germline CDR1 and CDR2 sequences are SGHTA and FQGTGA. The CDR3 sequence: CASSPGGDEQFF. Here the CDR3 DNA reads TGTGCCAGCAGCCCCGGCGGGGATGAGCAGTTCTTC.

The CDR3 sequence is CASSWTGGSYEQYF. The CDR3 nucleotides read TGTGCCAGCAGTTGGACAGGGGGCTCCTACGAGCAGTACTTC. The J gene is TRBJ2-7, the V gene TRBV28; 10 nucleotides line up with TRBD1. CDR1 and CDR2 from the germline V gene are MDHEN and SYDVKM. V was clipped by 4 bases and J by 0 bases; unmatched bases: 0. The CDR3 spans 14 residues.

The CDR3 DNA is TGTGCCAGCGGCCAGTTAGCGGTTAATACAGATACGCAGTATTTT. Protein product: CASGQLAVNTDTQYF. The chain combines TRBV27 with TRBJ2-3, with D perhaps TRBD2 (6 bases). The CDR3 length is 15 residues. Germline CDR1 is MNHEY and CDR2 is SMNVEV (reference sequence). Trimming removed 8 bases at V and 3 bases at J, with 18 bases between.

This clone was detected only a few times. This chain links TRBV6-1 with TRBJ1-5; TRBD1 aligns across 9 bases. V shed 0 bases and J 6 bases; nucleotides not matched to a gene: 6. There are 16 residues in the CDR3. Germline CDR1 and CDR2: MNHNS and SASEGT. The CDR3 sequence: CASSEALQGASQPQHF. CDR3 nucleotide sequence: TGTGCCAGCAGTGAAGCGCTACAGGGGGCTAGTCAGCCCCAGCATTTT.